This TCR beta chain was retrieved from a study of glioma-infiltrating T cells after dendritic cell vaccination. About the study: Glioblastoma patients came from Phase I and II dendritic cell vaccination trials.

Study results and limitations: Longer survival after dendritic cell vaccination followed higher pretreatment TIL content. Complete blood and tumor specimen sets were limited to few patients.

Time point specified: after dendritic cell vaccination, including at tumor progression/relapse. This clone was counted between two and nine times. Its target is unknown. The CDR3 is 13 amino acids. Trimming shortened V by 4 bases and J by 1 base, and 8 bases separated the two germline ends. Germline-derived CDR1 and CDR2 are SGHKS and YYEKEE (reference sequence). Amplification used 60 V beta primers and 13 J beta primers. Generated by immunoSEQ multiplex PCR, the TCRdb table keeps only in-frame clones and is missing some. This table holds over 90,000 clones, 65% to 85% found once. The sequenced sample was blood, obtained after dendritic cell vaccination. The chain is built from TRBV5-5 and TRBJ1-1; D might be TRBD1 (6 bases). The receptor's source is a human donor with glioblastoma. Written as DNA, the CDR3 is TGTGCCAGCAGCCCACAGGGGAACACTGAAGCTTTCTTT. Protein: CASSPQGNTEAFF.